This TCR beta chain was observed in a study of vaccination effects on CD4 cells after COVID-19. Study-wide context: Each participant was given two doses of one vaccine (BNT162b2 or mRNA-1273). Wells each received around 2.1 million PBMC, cultured with about 9.3 IU/ml IL-2 and about 10 ug/ml peptides.

This table comes from immunoSEQ multiplex PCR, and its TCRdb copy is limited to in-frame clones, with some not included. The sample records about 39,000 clones, more than 75% being singletons. Of note for this clone: No antigen is known for it.

Having been cultured for 10 days, the cells underwent CD4+ T cell isolation. Germline V gives CDR1 MNHEY, CDR2 SVGEGT. The V and J ends lost 6 bases and 9 bases, in that order; junction bases with no gene match: 14. The CDR3 spans 15 residues. V gene TRBV6-2 or TRBV6-3 combines with J gene TRBJ2-1; 7 bases align to TRBD1. The input for sequencing was CD4+ T cells from PBMCs cultured without peptide, taken before COVID-19 vaccination. This TCR derives from a human donor who received a COVID-19 vaccine. CDR3 sequence (DNA): TGTGCCAGCAGCCTCCGAGACAGGGTACTTGGTGAGCAGTTCTTC. It encodes CASSLRDRVLGEQFF.